This T cell receptor beta chain was captured by sequencing in a study of tumor-infiltrating lymphocytes in primary liver carcinoma. The germline V gene encodes CDR1 MGHRA and CDR2 YSYEKL. This CDR3 is built from 19 residues. For this clonotype: At one boundary the junction diverges from the germline segment, which might be a read error.

cDNA specific to TCR beta was made from 500 ng of total RNA, with a constant-region primer employed for priming. Three nested multiplex PCR rounds, a slightly modified ARM-PCR method, built the TCR beta libraries. Each of the first two PCR rounds ran nine to ten cycles with TRBV1-TRBV30 forward and C-beta reverse primers. TCRdb redid the calling of the multiplex PCR reads with MiXCR, one entry per CDR3 protein. The sample lists under 90,000 distinct CDR3 sequences; around 70% were seen once. Co-extraction yielded RNA and DNA from about 20-30 mg of unsorted bulk tissue. This receptor was taken from a man aged 35-49 years with primary liver carcinoma and hepatitis B virus infection. This chain links TRBV4-1 with TRBJ2-6; TRBD2 is a possible D gene (6 bases). What was sequenced was liver tumor tissue from sampling region 1. Described subset: tumor region T1, superior pole. CDR3 residues: CASSQRRDSGTSGANVMTF. In DNA form, the CDR3 reads TGCGCCAGCAGCCAAAGGAGGGACTCCGGGACGTCCGGGGCCAACGTCATGACTTTC.